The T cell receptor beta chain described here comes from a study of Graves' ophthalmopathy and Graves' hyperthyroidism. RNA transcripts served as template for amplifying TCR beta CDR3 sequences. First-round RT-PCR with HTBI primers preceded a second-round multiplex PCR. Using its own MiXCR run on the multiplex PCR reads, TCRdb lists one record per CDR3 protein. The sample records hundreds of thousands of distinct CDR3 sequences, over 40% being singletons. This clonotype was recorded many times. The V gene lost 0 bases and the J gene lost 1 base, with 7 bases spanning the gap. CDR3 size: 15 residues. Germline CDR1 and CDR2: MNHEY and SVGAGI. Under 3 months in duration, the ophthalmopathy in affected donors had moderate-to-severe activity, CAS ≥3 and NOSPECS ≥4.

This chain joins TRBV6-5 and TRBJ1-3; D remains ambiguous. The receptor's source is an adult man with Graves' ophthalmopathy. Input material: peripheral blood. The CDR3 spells CASSYSGESGNTIYF. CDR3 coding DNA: TGTGCCAGCAGTTACTCAGGAGAGTCTGGAAACACCATATATTTT.